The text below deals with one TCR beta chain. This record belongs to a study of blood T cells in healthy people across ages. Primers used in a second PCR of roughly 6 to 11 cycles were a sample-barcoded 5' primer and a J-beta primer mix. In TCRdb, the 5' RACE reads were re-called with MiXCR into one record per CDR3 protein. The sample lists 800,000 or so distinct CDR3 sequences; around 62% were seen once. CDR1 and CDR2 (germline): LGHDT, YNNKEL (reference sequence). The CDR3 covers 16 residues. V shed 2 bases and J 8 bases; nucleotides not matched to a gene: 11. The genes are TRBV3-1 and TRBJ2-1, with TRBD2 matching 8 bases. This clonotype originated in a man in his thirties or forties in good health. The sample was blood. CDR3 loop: CASSQIAGRISDEQFF. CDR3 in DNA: TGTGCCAGCAGCCAAATAGCGGGGAGGATTTCCGATGAGCAGTTCTTC.